These 16 T cell receptor beta chains originate from one sample sequenced in a study of blood T cell repertoires in COVID-19. Libraries were prepared by immunoSEQ multiplex PCR; TCRdb keeps only in-frame clonotypes and omits some of them. The sample lists about 180,000 clones; less than 85% were seen once. Sequencing used PBMCs or T cells enriched from blood (not recorded which). Source of these receptors: a man aged 60 to 75 who had recovered from COVID-19.

CDR3 region: CASSSRQGGTGELFF. DNA of the CDR3: TGTGCCAGCAGCTCGCGACAGGGGGGCACCGGGGAGCTGTTTTTT. V usage is TRBV7-9 and J usage is TRBJ2-2; 9 bases are shared with TRBD1. The CDR3 has 15 residues. With V trimmed by 4 bases and J by 4 bases, 4 bases remained unmatched. Germline loops: CDR1 SEHNR, CDR2 FQNEAQ (reference sequence).

V and J are TRBV7-2 and TRBJ1-2, with TRBD1 as a possible D gene (5 bases). Looked up from germline, CDR1 is SGHTA and CDR2 is FQGNSA. The CDR3 is 15 amino acids. Trimming took 1 base from V and 2 from J, leaving 11 bases between them. DNA of the CDR3: TGTGCCAGCAGCTTAGTAACTCAGGGAAACTATGGCTACACCTTC. It encodes CASSLVTQGNYGYTF.

J is TRBJ1-2 and V is TRBV4-1; 7 bases are shared with TRBD1. The CDR3 loop spans 14 amino acids. The junction had 4 bases not matched to a gene; V was cut back by 0 bases and J by 6 bases. Germline CDR1 reads MGHRA; CDR2 reads YSYEKL. DNA of the CDR3: TGCGCCAGCAGCCAAGATTCCAGGGGGAATGGCTACACCTTC. This gives the protein CASSQDSRGNGYTF.

The V and J genes are TRBV28 and TRBJ2-7; D possibly corresponds to TRBD1 (6 bases). Germline V gene lookup returns CDR1 MDHEN and CDR2 SYDVKM. V lost 2 bases to trimming and J lost 2 bases, with 16 bases between them. CDR3 length: 16 residues. DNA for the CDR3: TGTGCCAGCAGTTTACCAGGACAGATGGGGACCTACGAGCAGTACTTC. It is translated as CASSLPGQMGTYEQYF.

V and J are TRBV7-8 and TRBJ2-1; no reliable D call. The CDR3 covers 13 residues. CDR1 and CDR2 (germline): SGHVS, FQNEAQ. The V gene lost 2 bases and the J gene lost 5 bases, with 7 bases spanning the gap. CDR3 coding DNA: TGTGCCAGCAGCTTAAAGGCGGACAATGAGCAGTTCTTC. This gives the protein CASSLKADNEQFF.

This clone has a handful of counts. V is TRBV21-1 and J is TRBJ2-7; the table's D call, TRBD1, has no DNA check behind it. TRBV21-1 is a documented pseudogene. The CDR3 is made up of 16 amino acids. CDR3 bases: TGTGCCAGCAGCAAAACGGACAGGGAGGTCTCCTACGAGCAGTACTTC. Protein product: CASSKTDREVSYEQYF.

V is TRBV10-3 and J is TRBJ2-7; the match to TRBD1 covers 8 bases. Looked up from germline, CDR1 is ENHRY and CDR2 is SYGVKD. Unmatched junction bases numbered 7, after V lost 8 bases and J lost 1 base. The CDR3 loop spans 14 amino acids. CDR3 nucleotide sequence: TGTGCCATCGATAGGACAGGGAATTCCTACGAGCAGTACTTC. Amino acids: CAIDRTGNSYEQYF.

This clone has a single count. The genes are TRBV12-3 or TRBV12-4 and TRBJ1-1; 9 bases align to TRBD1. V was pared by 6 bases and J by 4 bases, with 3 bases of the junction left unmatched. The CDR3 runs 13 residues. This CDR3 is CASSSTGGTEAFF. CDR3 nucleotide sequence: TGTGCCAGCAGCTCGACAGGGGGCACTGAAGCTTTCTTT.

The chain couples TRBV30 to TRBJ1-5; possible D gene TRBD1, 5 bases. This CDR3 is 18 amino acids long. Trimming removed 3 bases at V and 0 bases at J, with 21 bases between. The germline V gene has CDR1 GTSNPN and CDR2 SVGIG (reference sequence). The CDR3 spells CAWSPRRGPPYSNQPQHF. CDR3 nucleotides: TGTGCCTGGAGCCCTCGGAGGGGTCCCCCCTATAGCAATCAGCCCCAGCATTTT.

V and J are TRBV19 and TRBJ2-7; TRBD2 might be the D (6 bases). V lost 5 bases, J lost 1 base, and 9 bases lay in between. CDR3 length: 13 amino acids. The germline gives CDR1 LNHDA, CDR2 SQIVND (reference sequence). DNA of the CDR3: TGTGCCAGTAGTCCGGAGGGGTCCTACGAGCAGTACTTC. Translated: CASSPEGSYEQYF.

DNA for the CDR3: TGTGCCAGCAGCCGTACGGGCGGGGGCCCCGGGGAGCTGTTTTTT. It translates to CASSRTGGGPGELFF. The chain combines TRBV7-9 with TRBJ2-2, with a tentative D call TRBD2 (7 bases). Germline V lookup: CDR1 SEHNR, CDR2 FQNEAQ (reference sequence). This CDR3 region has 15 residues. The germline V and J ends were trimmed by 5 bases and 6 bases, with 16 bases remaining between them.

The J gene is TRBJ2-2, the V gene TRBV10-3; tentative D call: TRBD2 (5 bases). The germline V gene has CDR1 ENHRY and CDR2 SYGVKD. Trimming cost V 6 bases and J 2 bases, with 16 bases left between them. The CDR3 is 16 amino acids. The CDR3 region is CAIRRLVGVNTGELFF. Here the CDR3 DNA reads TGTGCCATCAGGAGGTTGGTGGGAGTTAACACCGGGGAGCTGTTTTTT.

This chain uses TRBV2 with TRBJ2-1; possible D gene TRBD1, 6 bases. In germline, CDR1 is SNHLY, CDR2 FYNNEI. The CDR3 has 14 amino acids. The V and J ends lost 8 bases and 6 bases respectively, with 17 bases between them. CDR3 in DNA: TGTGCCAGCCTAAGAACACCAGGGGCCAATGAGCAGTTCTTC. It specifies CASLRTPGANEQFF.

The CDR3 DNA is TGCAGCGTTGAAGGGGCAGGGGATCCCTATGGCTACACCTTC. Its translation is CSVEGAGDPYGYTF. The chain recombines TRBV29-1 with TRBJ1-2; D perhaps matches TRBD1 (6 bases). This CDR3 comprises 14 residues. The germline V gene has CDR1 SQVTM and CDR2 ANQGSEA. Trimming removed 1 base at V and 4 bases at J, with 13 bases between.

The chain carries TRBV5-6 and TRBJ1-2, with 7 bases that match TRBD1. CDR1 and CDR2 (germline): SGHDT, YYEEEE. This CDR3 has 13 amino acids. After removal of 4 bases from V and 8 bases from J, the junction contained 8 bases not matched to a gene. CDR3 region: CASSRTDRAGYTF. The CDR3 DNA is TGTGCCAGCAGCAGGACCGACAGGGCCGGCTACACCTTC.

The table lists this clone with a count of one. The rearrangement links TRBV5-4 to TRBJ1-3, with D possibly TRBD1 on 6 matching bases. The CDR3 contains 16 residues. V lost 0 bases, J lost 3 bases, and 13 bases lay in between. In germline, CDR1 is SGHNT, CDR2 YYREEE (reference sequence). Written as DNA, the CDR3 is TGTGCCAGCAGCTTGGGGGTTACAGGGATTGGAAACACCATATATTTT. The encoded protein is CASSLGVTGIGNTIYF.